The 30 T cell receptor beta chains below all came from one sample that was sequenced in a study of cytomegalovirus exposure and HLA in healthy donors (dated 2017 in TCRdb). Library generation was performed with the immunoSEQ multiplex PCR assay. A mixture of 60 forward primers for TCR Vbeta segments and 13 reverse primers for TCR Jbeta segments was used in the multiplex PCR. TCRdb took this table from immuneACCESS and kept in-frame rearrangements with V and J called. Such tables lack part of the clones; where checked against another copy, unresolved V genes explain under half of the gap, and the rest is unexplained. The sample table lists roughly 98,000 clones, around 74% of them with a count of one. Jointly, the top ten make up 11% to 15% of the sample. Sequencing was carried out using PBMCs. These receptors all come from a woman aged 70-85 years in good health and CMV-seropositive.

This clone was detected a few times. CDR3: CASSLGLLQEQYF. CDR3 coding DNA: TGTGCCAGCAGCTTAGGGTTGTTACAGGAGCAGTACTTC. V gene TRBV7-2 combines with J gene TRBJ2-7; D is undetermined. There are 13 residues in the CDR3. V was cut by 1 base and J by 7 bases, with 11 bases left in between. CDR1 SGHTA and CDR2 FQGNSA come from the germline V gene.

The chain carries TRBV18 and TRBJ2-5, with 9 bases identical to TRBD1. CDR3 size: 16 residues. Germline CDR1 is KGHSH and CDR2 is LQKENI. With V trimmed by 3 bases and J by 0 bases, 5 bases remained unmatched. The CDR3 DNA sequence: TGTGCCAGCTCACCTGCCGGACAGGGGTACCAAGAGACCCAGTACTTC. Residues: CASSPAGQGYQETQYF.

This chain joins TRBV7-2 and TRBJ2-3; 8 bases fit TRBD2. Looked up from germline, CDR1 is SGHTA and CDR2 is FQGNSA. V gave up 1 base and J gave up 4 bases; unmatched junction bases: 4. The CDR3 is 15 residues long. The CDR3 DNA reads as TGTGCCAGCAGCTTAGTAGCGGGGTTCTCAGATACGCAGTATTTT. Encoded protein: CASSLVAGFSDTQYF.

This clone has just a few counts. This chain uses TRBV5-6 with TRBJ2-1; D perhaps matches TRBD2 (5 bases). Germline V lookup: CDR1 SGHDT, CDR2 YYEEEE. V lost 0 bases and J 5 bases, leaving 9 bases between the germline ends. The CDR3 runs to 14 residues. In DNA form, the CDR3 reads TGTGCCAGCAGCTTGGGGCTGGAGGACAATGAGCAGTTCTTC. Translation: CASSLGLEDNEQFF.

This clone was seen just once. V is TRBV9 and J is TRBJ2-3; D is unclear. V was trimmed by 6 bases and J by 1 base, leaving 12 bases between them. This CDR3 comprises 14 residues. The V gene's germline CDR1 is SGDLS and CDR2 YYNGEE. The CDR3 reads CASNPTTRTDTQYF. The CDR3 bases are TGTGCCAGCAACCCCACTACACGCACAGATACGCAGTATTTT.

This chain uses TRBV5-1 with TRBJ2-3; TRBD1 matches 7 bases. The CDR3 covers 17 residues. Unmatched junction bases numbered 9, after V lost 0 bases and J lost 2 bases. Germline V gene data show CDR1 as SGHRS and CDR2 as YFSETQ. The CDR3 sequence is CASSLETGQLPTDTQYF. The CDR3, as DNA: TGCGCCAGCAGCTTGGAGACAGGGCAATTGCCCACAGATACGCAGTATTTT.

CDR3 residues: CASSEKRGNYEQYF. As DNA, the CDR3 is TGTGCCAGCAGCGAGAAAAGGGGGAACTACGAGCAGTACTTC. The chain couples TRBV25-1 to TRBJ2-7, with D possibly matching TRBD1 (6 bases). Trimming left V 6 bases short and J 3 bases short, with 15 bases between. Germline values: CDR1 MGHDK, CDR2 SYGVNS. The length of the CDR3 is 14 residues.

V gene TRBV15 combines with J gene TRBJ1-3; tentatively, D is TRBD1 (5 bases). The CDR3 has 15 amino acids. The germline V and J ends were trimmed by 1 base and 6 bases, with 13 bases remaining between them. Germline V gene lookup returns CDR1 LNHNV and CDR2 YYDKDF (reference sequence). This CDR3 is CATSRVGQGINTIYF. CDR3 nucleotides: TGTGCCACCAGCAGAGTTGGGCAGGGTATAAACACCATATATTTT.

The J gene is TRBJ2-1, the V gene TRBV25-1, with TRBD2 identical over 7 bases. V was clipped by 3 bases and J by 7 bases; unmatched bases: 6. Germline values: CDR1 MGHDK, CDR2 SYGVNS. The CDR3 is 14 residues long. The CDR3 DNA reads TGTGCCAGCAGTGATGCCGCCGGGGGGAATGAGCAGTTCTTC. Translated: CASSDAAGGNEQFF.

The chain employs TRBV5-6 and TRBJ1-5; possibly TRBD1 for D (6 bases). Germline V gene lookup returns CDR1 SGHDT and CDR2 YYEEEE. V was clipped by 0 bases and J by 6 bases, with 16 bases between them. CDR3 size: 16 residues. The CDR3 DNA is TGTGCCAGCAGCTTGGGGGGGGGCGAGGGAGCTCAGCCCCAGCATTTT. Protein: CASSLGGGEGAQPQHF.

There are a few counts of this clone. The V and J genes are TRBV2 and TRBJ1-2; TRBD1 matches at 9 bases. V shed 6 bases, J shed 14 bases, and the junction held 10 bases outside the gene matches. This CDR3 contains 12 residues. Germline V gene sequence: CDR1 SNHLY, CDR2 FYNNEI. CDR3 loop: CASSPGQGLGTF. CDR3 DNA: TGTGCCAGCAGCCCGGGACAGGGCCTAGGGACCTTC.

This clone rates as medium-sized. The chain combines TRBV10-2 with TRBJ2-6, with TRBD1 as a possible D gene (6 bases). From germline, CDR1 is WSHSY and CDR2 SAAADI. The germline V and J ends were trimmed by 8 bases and 0 bases, with 11 bases remaining between them. The CDR3 covers 15 residues. In DNA form, the CDR3 reads TGCGCCAGCGGGACACCTGCCTCTGGGGCCAACGTCCTGACTTTC. This encodes CASGTPASGANVLTF.

The chain recombines TRBV5-1 with TRBJ2-7; 8 bases fit TRBD1. CDR1 is SGHRS and CDR2 is YFSETQ in the germline V gene. The CDR3 is 17 residues long. Trimming cost V 0 bases and J 0 bases; bases outside gene matches: 8. CDR3 DNA sequence: TGCGCCAGCAGCTTGGCCGCAGGGGGCCGGAGCTCCTACGAGCAGTACTTC. Protein sequence: CASSLAAGGRSSYEQYF.

This clone was found once. The V and J genes are TRBV6-1 and TRBJ2-4; perhaps TRBD2 as D (6 bases). The CDR3 is 13 amino acids. Looked up from germline, CDR1 is MNHNS and CDR2 is SASEGT. Trimming cost V 0 bases and J 14 bases, with 14 bases left between them. Here the CDR3 reads CASSEAMSGVEYF. The DNA for the CDR3 is TGTGCCAGCAGTGAAGCTATGTCGGGGGTAGAGTACTTC.

V usage is TRBV7-3 and J usage is TRBJ1-1, with D hard to call. V was shortened by 2 bases and J by 4 bases, with 8 bases between the two germline ends. Looked up from germline, CDR1 is SGHTA and CDR2 is FQGTGA. This CDR3 has 13 amino acids. The CDR3 protein is CASSLSVGTEAFF. In DNA form, the CDR3 reads TGTGCCAGCAGCTTATCCGTCGGCACTGAAGCTTTCTTT. Supplemented by reference TRBV7-3 and TRBJ1-1, the full variable domain reads GAGVSQTPSNKVTEKGKYVELRCDPISGHTALYWYRQSLGQGPEFLIYFQGTGAADDSGLPNDRFFAVRPEGSVSTLKIQRTERGDSAVYLCASSLSVGTEAFFGQGTRLTVV.

This clone was counted a few times. The V call is TRBV29-1, the J call TRBJ1-2; no reliable D call. Per the germline V gene, CDR1 is SQVTM and CDR2 is ANQGSEA. V lost 5 bases to trimming and J lost 2 bases, with 9 bases between them. CDR3 length equals 12 residues. CDR3 DNA: TGCAGCGTTTCAACGGGGAACTATGGCTACACCTTC. This gives the protein CSVSTGNYGYTF.

V usage is TRBV29-1 and J usage is TRBJ2-5, with D hard to call. The tail of the sequence fits TRBJ2-7 better, so the J call may be wrong. Per the germline V gene, CDR1 is SQVTM and CDR2 is ANQGSEA. The CDR3 covers 12 residues. CDR3 sequence (DNA): TGCAGCGTTGAAACTGACACCTACGAGCAGTACTTC. Amino acid sequence: CSVETDTYEQYF.

The rearrangement joins TRBV6-5 to TRBJ1-2; tentative D call: TRBD1 (6 bases). With 4 bases removed from V and 4 bases from J, the gap between germline ends came to 10 bases. The CDR3 contains 13 residues. Germline V gene sequence: CDR1 MNHEY, CDR2 SVGAGI. This CDR3 is CASSSRGGYGYTF. The CDR3 DNA sequence: TGTGCCAGCAGTTCCAGGGGCGGCTATGGCTACACCTTC.

This clone was recorded once. This chain connects TRBV5-6 to TRBJ1-2; no clear D gene. CDR3 size: 12 residues. Per the germline V gene, CDR1 is SGHDT and CDR2 is YYEEEE. Trimming stripped 0 bases from V and 4 bases from J, with 4 bases between. CDR3 region: CASSLVSYGYTF. CDR3 bases: TGTGCCAGCAGCTTGGTATCCTATGGCTACACCTTC.

The CDR3 sequence: CAISESSGGIGEAFF. The CDR3 coding sequence is TGTGCCATCAGTGAGTCGAGTGGGGGGATCGGTGAAGCTTTCTTT. The rearrangement links TRBV10-3 to TRBJ1-1; tentatively, D is TRBD1 (5 bases). The germline V and J ends were trimmed by 0 bases and 7 bases, with 15 bases remaining between them. Germline CDR1 is ENHRY and CDR2 is SYGVKD. This CDR3 region has 15 residues.

The chain is built from TRBV5-5 and TRBJ1-2, with no clear D. The CDR3 has 15 residues. Germline assignment: CDR1 SGHKS and CDR2 YYEKEE (reference sequence). Trimming pared 3 bases from V and 1 base from J, leaving 13 bases between. CDR3 sequence: CASSWERGVNYGYTF. The CDR3, as DNA: TGTGCCAGCAGCTGGGAGCGAGGAGTTAACTATGGCTACACCTTC.

This rearrangement joins TRBV7-3 to TRBJ2-2, with TRBD2 matching 8 bases. Trimming at V came to 4 bases and at J to 5 bases, leaving 6 bases not matched to a gene. CDR3 length equals 15 residues. CDR1 and CDR2 (germline): SGHTA, FQGTGA. The CDR3 spells CASSSSRGGTGELFF. CDR3 in DNA: TGTGCCAGCAGCTCCTCCCGGGGGGGTACCGGGGAGCTGTTTTTT.

The V call is TRBV28, the J call TRBJ2-1; no clear D gene. Germline CDR1 MDHEN, CDR2 SYDVKM. With 4 bases removed from V and 3 bases from J, the gap between germline ends came to 22 bases. CDR3 size: 18 residues. CDR3 residues: CASSSQSQAAWIYNEQFF. The CDR3 region has the DNA TGTGCCAGCAGTTCTCAATCCCAGGCCGCTTGGATCTACAATGAGCAGTTCTTC. Together with reference TRBV28 and TRBJ2-1, the CDR3 gives the full variable domain: DVKVTQSSRYLVKRTGEKVFLECVQDMDHENMFWYRQDPGLGLRLIYFSYDVKMKEKGDIPEGYSVSREKKERFSLILESASTNQTSMYLCASSSQSQAAWIYNEQFFGPGTRLTVL.

The chain recombines TRBV6-5 with TRBJ2-5; D is possibly TRBD2 (5 bases). The CDR3 extends over 14 amino acids. V was shortened by 6 bases and J by 4 bases, with 15 bases between the two germline ends. CDR1 is MNHEY and CDR2 is SVGAGI in the germline V gene. The CDR3 DNA reads TGTGCCAGCAGCCTATCGCGGGCTGTAGAGACCCAGTACTTC. It codes for CASSLSRAVETQYF.

For the CDR3, the DNA is TGTGCCACCAGCGGTACATACCTCACTGGCGGGGAACAGCCCCAGCATTTT. It is translated as CATSGTYLTGGEQPQHF. J is TRBJ1-5 and V is TRBV15; no firm D call. Trimming left V 5 bases short and J 7 bases short, with 24 bases between. CDR3 length equals 17 residues. CDR1 is LNHNV and CDR2 is YYDKDF in the germline V gene (reference sequence).

This clone was recorded a few times. The chain joins TRBV11-2 to TRBJ1-5; D gene uncertain. There are 14 residues in the CDR3. Germline CDR1 and CDR2: SGHAT and FQNNGV. The V end lost 2 bases, the J end lost 2 bases, and 7 bases lay between the germline ends. The chain's CDR3 is CASSLYSGNQPQHF. The DNA of the CDR3 is TGTGCCAGCAGCTTATATTCAGGCAATCAGCCCCAGCATTTT.

In regard to this clone: The identical CDR3 is also encoded by other nucleotide sequences in the sample. This chain joins TRBV18 and TRBJ1-2; 7 bases agree with TRBD1. J lost 6 bases, V lost 3 bases, and 4 bases had no gene match. The CDR3 extends over 13 amino acids. Looked up from germline, CDR1 is KGHSH and CDR2 is LQKENI. CDR3: CASSPSRGDGYTF. CDR3 bases: TGTGCCAGCTCACCGAGCAGGGGGGATGGCTACACCTTC.

This clone was seen only a few times. CDR3 bases: TGTGCCAGCAGCACACAGGGGAAGGGTGAGACCCAGTACTTC. Encoded protein: CASSTQGKGETQYF. The chain employs TRBV11-2 and TRBJ2-5, with 7 bases identical to TRBD1. CDR3 size: 14 residues. The germline V gene has CDR1 SGHAT and CDR2 FQNNGV. V gave up 5 bases and J gave up 5 bases; unmatched junction bases: 8.

The sample holds one count of this clone. The rearrangement joins TRBV7-2 to TRBJ2-7; TRBD1 is a possible D gene (5 bases). Germline CDR1 reads SGHTA; CDR2 reads FQGNSA. Trimming took 1 base from V and 3 from J, leaving 13 bases between them. The CDR3 sequence is 15 residues long. The CDR3 here is CASSLGLRVGYEQYF. Here the CDR3 DNA reads TGTGCCAGCAGCTTAGGACTCAGGGTTGGCTACGAGCAGTACTTC.

This sequence joins TRBV6-6 and TRBJ2-3; 11 bases are shared with TRBD2. With V trimmed by 5 bases and J by 7 bases, 11 bases remained unmatched. This CDR3 spans 16 amino acids. Germline CDR1 is MNHNY and CDR2 is SVGAGI (reference sequence). The CDR3 DNA sequence: TGTGCCAGCAGTCGGTCGTTAGCGGGGGGGTCACATACGCAGTATTTT. Amino acids: CASSRSLAGGSHTQYF.